This passage covers 2 T cell receptor beta chains from one sample sequenced in a study of blood T cell repertoires in COVID-19. TCRdb's copy holds only in-frame clones and misses some; the assay was immunoSEQ multiplex PCR. The sample lists 140,000 to 150,000 clones, about 85% occurring once. The sequenced material came from peripheral blood. The receptor source for this set is a woman aged 40 to 50 with active or convalescent COVID-19.

CDR3 protein: CASSLTTGSSQETQYF. CDR3 coding DNA: TGTGCCAGCAGCCTTACCACGGGGAGCAGCCAAGAGACCCAGTACTTC. J is TRBJ2-5 and V is TRBV11-2; D may be TRBD2 (5 bases). V shed 5 bases and J shed 1 base, with 17 bases lying between them. This CDR3 comprises 16 residues. Germline V gene data show CDR1 as SGHAT and CDR2 as FQNNGV.

V is TRBV4-1 and J is TRBJ1-2; maybe TRBD1 (5 bases). Germline CDR1 MGHRA, CDR2 YSYEKL. The CDR3 totals 17 residues. Trimming pared 0 bases from V and 3 bases from J, leaving 17 bases between. Here the CDR3 DNA reads TGCGCCAGCAGCCAAGACGTCCGGCCTACGGGGGACTATGGCTACACCTTC. As protein: CASSQDVRPTGDYGYTF.